This TCR beta chain was found in a study of T cell responses to AZD1222 COVID-19 vaccine. Overall study results and limits: Researchers took repertoire samples only after the peak T cell response had come. AZD1222 recipients seropositive at baseline numbered only six or seven.

Recipients boosted at about 4 weeks or about 12 weeks are pooled. Comment on this clone: Its matching antigen is unknown.

Only in-frame clones appear in the TCRdb table, and some are missing; sequencing was by immunoSEQ multiplex PCR. The sample consists of some 150,000 clones, around 90% of them appearing once. This TCR was recovered from an adult who received the AZD1222 COVID-19 vaccine. The specimen was peripheral blood, collected 28 days after the second AZD1222 dose.

This chain's CDR3 is CASSLAGQDNSPLHF. The CDR3 bases are TGTGCCAGCAGCTTGGCGGGACAAGATAATTCACCCCTCCACTTT. The rearrangement joins TRBV5-4 to TRBJ1-6; D perhaps matches TRBD1 (6 bases). Germline-derived CDR1 and CDR2 are SGHNT and YYREEE (reference sequence). Trimming pared 0 bases from V and 5 bases from J, leaving 9 bases between. This CDR3 is 15 amino acids long.